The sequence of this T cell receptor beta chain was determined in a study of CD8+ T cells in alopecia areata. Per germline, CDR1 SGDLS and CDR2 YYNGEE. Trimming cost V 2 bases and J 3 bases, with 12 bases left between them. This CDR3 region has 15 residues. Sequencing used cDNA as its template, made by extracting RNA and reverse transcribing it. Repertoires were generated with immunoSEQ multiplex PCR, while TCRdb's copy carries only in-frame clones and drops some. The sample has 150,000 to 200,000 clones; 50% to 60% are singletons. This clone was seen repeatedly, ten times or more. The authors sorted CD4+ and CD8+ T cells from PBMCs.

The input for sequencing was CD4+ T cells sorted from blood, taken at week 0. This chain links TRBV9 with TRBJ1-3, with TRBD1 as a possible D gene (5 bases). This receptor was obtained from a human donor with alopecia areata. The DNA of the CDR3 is TGTGCCAGCAGCGTTATGGGGACGCTTGGAAACACCATATATTTT. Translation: CASSVMGTLGNTIYF. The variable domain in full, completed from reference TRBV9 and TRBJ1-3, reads DSGVTQTPKHLITATGQRVTLRCSPRSGDLSVYWYQQSLDQGLQFLIQYYNGEERAKGNILERFSAQQFPDLHSELNLSSLELGDSALYFCASSVMGTLGNTIYFGEGSWLTVV.